This T cell receptor (beta chain) is from a study of blood T cell repertoires in COVID-19. Study information: PBMCs, B-cell-depleted T cells, or T cells provided the cDNA or gDNA that made up the material.

Individuals aged about 18 to 100 years were recruited from around 22 US areas. Assignments of participants to cohorts depended upon their own reported clinical history. CDR1 is SGDLS and CDR2 is YYNGEE in the germline V gene. J gave up 3 bases and V 2 bases, and 6 bases lay outside the gene matches. This CDR3 is 15 amino acids long. Authors' methods: Researchers report that nucleated cell counts were estimated from reference gene primer amplification. Libraries were prepared by immunoSEQ multiplex PCR; TCRdb keeps only in-frame clonotypes and omits some of them. V and J calls and clone size are given by that table; D and trimming were obtained from the DNA. Here the sample spans more than 350,000 clones, approximately 91% being singletons.

The TCR comes from a woman younger than 30 who had been exposed to COVID-19. Input material: PBMCs or T cells enriched from blood (not recorded which). V gene TRBV9 combines with J gene TRBJ2-7; 9 nucleotides line up with TRBD2. The CDR3 DNA reads TGTGCCAGCAGCGTCCTAGCGGGATCAGTCTACGAGCAGTACTTC. This sequence encodes CASSVLAGSVYEQYF.